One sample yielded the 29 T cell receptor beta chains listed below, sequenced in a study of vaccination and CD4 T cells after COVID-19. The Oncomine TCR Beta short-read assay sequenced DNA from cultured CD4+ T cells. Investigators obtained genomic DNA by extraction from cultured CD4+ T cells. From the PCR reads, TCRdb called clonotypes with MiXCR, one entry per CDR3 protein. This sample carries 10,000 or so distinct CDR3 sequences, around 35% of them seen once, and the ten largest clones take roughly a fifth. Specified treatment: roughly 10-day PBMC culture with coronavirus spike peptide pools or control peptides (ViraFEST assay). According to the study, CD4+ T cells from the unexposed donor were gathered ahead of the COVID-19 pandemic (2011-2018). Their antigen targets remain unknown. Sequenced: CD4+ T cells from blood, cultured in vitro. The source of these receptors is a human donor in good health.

CDR3 bases: TGTGCCAGCAGTAGGCAATGGGGGACAGGGGCTATGAACACTGAAGCTTTCTTT. Translation gives CASSRQWGTGAMNTEAFF. The V and J genes are TRBV12-3 or TRBV12-4 and TRBJ1-1, with 10 bases that match TRBD1. The CDR3 is 18 amino acids. V dropped 5 bases and J dropped 0; count of bases not matched to a gene: 12.

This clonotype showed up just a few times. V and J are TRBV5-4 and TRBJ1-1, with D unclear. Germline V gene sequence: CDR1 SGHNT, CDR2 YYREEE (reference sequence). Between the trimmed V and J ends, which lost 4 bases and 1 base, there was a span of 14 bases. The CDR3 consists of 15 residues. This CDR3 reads CASSPPSGGNTEAFF. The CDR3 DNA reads TGTGCCAGCAGCCCTCCCTCGGGCGGGAACACTGAAGCTTTCTTT.

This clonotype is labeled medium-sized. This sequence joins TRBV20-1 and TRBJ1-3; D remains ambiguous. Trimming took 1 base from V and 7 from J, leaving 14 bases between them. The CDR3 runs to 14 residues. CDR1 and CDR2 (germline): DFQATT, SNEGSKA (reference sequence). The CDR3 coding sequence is TGCAGTGCTAGAGCGGGCCCGCTGACGAACACCATATATTTT. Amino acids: CSARAGPLTNTIYF.

The CDR3 nucleotides are TGTGCCTGGAGTGTACGACTACCTGCTTCACAAGAGACCCAGTACTTC. This encodes CAWSVRLPASQETQYF. The chain links TRBV30 to TRBJ2-5; maybe TRBD2 (5 bases). This CDR3 is built from 16 residues. Trimming took off 0 bases at V and 2 bases at J, with 16 bases between the two ends. Germline assignment: CDR1 GTSNPN and CDR2 SVGIG (reference sequence).

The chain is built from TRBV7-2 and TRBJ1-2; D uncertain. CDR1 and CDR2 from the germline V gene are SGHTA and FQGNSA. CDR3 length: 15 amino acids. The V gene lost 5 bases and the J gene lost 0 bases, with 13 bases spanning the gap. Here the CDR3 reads CASSLGREANYGYTF. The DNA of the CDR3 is TGTGCCAGCAGCCTAGGACGGGAAGCTAACTATGGCTACACCTTC. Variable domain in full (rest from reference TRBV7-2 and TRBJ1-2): GAGVSQSPSNKVTEKGKDVELRCDPISGHTALYWYRQSLGQGLEFLIYFQGNSAPDKSGLPSDRFSAERTGGSVSTLTIQRTQQEDSAVYLCASSLGREANYGYTFGSGTRLTVV.

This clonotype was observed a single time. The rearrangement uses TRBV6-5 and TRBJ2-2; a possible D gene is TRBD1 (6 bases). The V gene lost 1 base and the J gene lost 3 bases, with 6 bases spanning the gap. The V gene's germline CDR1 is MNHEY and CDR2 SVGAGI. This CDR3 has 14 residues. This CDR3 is CASSYWGHTGELFF. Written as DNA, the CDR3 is TGTGCCAGCAGTTACTGGGGGCACACCGGGGAGCTGTTTTTT.

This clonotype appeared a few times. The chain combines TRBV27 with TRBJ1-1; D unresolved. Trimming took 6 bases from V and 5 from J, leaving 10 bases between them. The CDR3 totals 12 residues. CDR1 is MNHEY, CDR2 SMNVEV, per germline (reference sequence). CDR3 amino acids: CASSDRMTEAFF. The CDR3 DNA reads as TGTGCCAGCAGCGACCGAATGACTGAAGCTTTCTTT.

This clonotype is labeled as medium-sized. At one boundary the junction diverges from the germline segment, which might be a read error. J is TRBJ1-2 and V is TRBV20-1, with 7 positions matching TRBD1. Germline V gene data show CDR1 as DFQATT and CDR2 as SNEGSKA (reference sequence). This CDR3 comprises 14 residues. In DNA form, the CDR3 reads TGCAGCGCTAGAGAGACGAAGGAGGGGGCGAGCTACACCTTC. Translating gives CSARETKEGASYTF.

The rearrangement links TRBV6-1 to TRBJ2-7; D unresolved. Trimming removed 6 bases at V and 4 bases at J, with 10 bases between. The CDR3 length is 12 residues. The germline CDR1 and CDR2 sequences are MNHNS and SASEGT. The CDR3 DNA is TGTGCCAGCAGCACCCATCGGTACGAGCAGTACTTC. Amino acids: CASSTHRYEQYF.

The CDR3 sequence is CASSEDPDRGAPLHF. Written as DNA, the CDR3 is TGTGCCAGCAGTGAAGACCCGGACAGAGGGGCACCCCTCCACTTT. This chain links TRBV6-1 with TRBJ1-6, with D possibly matching TRBD1 (6 bases). V lost 1 base and J 11 bases, leaving 15 bases between the germline ends. The CDR3 contains 15 residues. Per germline, CDR1 MNHNS and CDR2 SASEGT.

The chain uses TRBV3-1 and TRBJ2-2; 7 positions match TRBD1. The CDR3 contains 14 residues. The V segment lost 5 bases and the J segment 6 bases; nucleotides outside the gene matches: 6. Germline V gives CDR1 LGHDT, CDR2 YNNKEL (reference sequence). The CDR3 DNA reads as TGTGCCAGCAGCGTATACCAGGGGGCCGGGGAGCTGTTTTTT. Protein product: CASSVYQGAGELFF. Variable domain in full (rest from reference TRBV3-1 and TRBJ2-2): DTAVSQTPKYLVTQMGNDKSIKCEQNLGHDTMYWYKQDSKKFLKIMFSYNNKELIINETVPNRFSPKSPDKAHLNLHINSLELGDSAVYFCASSVYQGAGELFFGEGSRLTVL.

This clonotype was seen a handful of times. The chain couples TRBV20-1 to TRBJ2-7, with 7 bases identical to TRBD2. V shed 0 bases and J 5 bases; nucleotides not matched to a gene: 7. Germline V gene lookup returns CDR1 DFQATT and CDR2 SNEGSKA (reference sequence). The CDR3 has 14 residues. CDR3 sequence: CSARDLAGAHEQYF. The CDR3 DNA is TGCAGTGCTAGAGATCTTGCGGGAGCTCACGAGCAGTACTTC.

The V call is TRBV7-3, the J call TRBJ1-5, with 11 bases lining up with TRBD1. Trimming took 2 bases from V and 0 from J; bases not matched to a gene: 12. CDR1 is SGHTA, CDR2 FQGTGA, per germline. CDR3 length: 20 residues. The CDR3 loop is CASSLGSGQGVFLSNQPQHF. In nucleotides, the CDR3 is TGTGCCAGCAGCTTAGGTTCGGGACAGGGGGTTTTCCTTAGCAATCAGCCCCAGCATTTT.

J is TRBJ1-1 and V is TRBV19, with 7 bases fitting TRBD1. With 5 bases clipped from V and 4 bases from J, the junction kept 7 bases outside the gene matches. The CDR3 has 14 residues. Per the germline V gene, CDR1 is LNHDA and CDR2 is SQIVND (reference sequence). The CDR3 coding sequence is TGTGCCAGTAGTGGGGACAGCTACGGCACTGAAGCTTTCTTT. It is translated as CASSGDSYGTEAFF.

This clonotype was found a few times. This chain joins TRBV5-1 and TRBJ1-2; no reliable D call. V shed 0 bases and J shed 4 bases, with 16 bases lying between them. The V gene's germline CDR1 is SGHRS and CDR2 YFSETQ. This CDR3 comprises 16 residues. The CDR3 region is CASSLAMAESAYGYTF. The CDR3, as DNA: TGCGCCAGCAGCTTGGCCATGGCCGAATCGGCCTATGGCTACACCTTC.

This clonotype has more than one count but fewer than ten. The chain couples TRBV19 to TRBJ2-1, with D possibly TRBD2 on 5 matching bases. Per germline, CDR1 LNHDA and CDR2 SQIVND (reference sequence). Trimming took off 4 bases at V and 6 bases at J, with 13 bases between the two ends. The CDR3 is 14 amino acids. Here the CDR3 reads CASSTTRAGNEQFF. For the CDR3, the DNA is TGTGCCAGTAGTACTACTCGGGCGGGCAATGAGCAGTTCTTC.

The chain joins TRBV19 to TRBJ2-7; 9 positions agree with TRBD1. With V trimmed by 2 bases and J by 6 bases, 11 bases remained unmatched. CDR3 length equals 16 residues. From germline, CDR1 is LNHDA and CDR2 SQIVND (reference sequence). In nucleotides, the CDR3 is TGTGCCAGTAGTATACCGGCGGGACAGGGAACCGGCGAGCAGTACTTC. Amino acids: CASSIPAGQGTGEQYF. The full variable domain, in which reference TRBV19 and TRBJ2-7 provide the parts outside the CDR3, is DGGITQSPKYLFRKEGQNVTLSCEQNLNHDAMYWYRQDPGQGLRLIYYSQIVNDFQKGDIAEGYSVSREKKESFPLTVTSAQKNPTAFYLCASSIPAGQGTGEQYFGPGTRLTVT.

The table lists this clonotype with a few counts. The CDR3 sequence: CASSSTDRTPYEQYF. CDR3 coding DNA: TGTGCCAGCAGCTCGACCGACAGGACCCCCTACGAGCAGTACTTC. This chain uses TRBV7-9 with TRBJ2-7; possibly TRBD1 for D (6 bases). Germline V gene lookup returns CDR1 SEHNR and CDR2 FQNEAQ (reference sequence). V lost 4 bases to trimming and J lost 2 bases, with 15 bases between them. CDR3 size: 15 residues.

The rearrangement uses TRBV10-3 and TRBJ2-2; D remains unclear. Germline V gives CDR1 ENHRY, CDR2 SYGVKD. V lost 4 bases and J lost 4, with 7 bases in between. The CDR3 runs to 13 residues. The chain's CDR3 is CAISAMATGELFF. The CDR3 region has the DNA TGTGCCATCAGTGCTATGGCCACCGGGGAGCTGTTTTTT.

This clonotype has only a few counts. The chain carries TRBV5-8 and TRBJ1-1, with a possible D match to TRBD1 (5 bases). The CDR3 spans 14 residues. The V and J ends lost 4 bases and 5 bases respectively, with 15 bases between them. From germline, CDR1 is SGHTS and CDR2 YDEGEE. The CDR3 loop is CASSLGRGRTEAFF. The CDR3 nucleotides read TGTGCCAGCAGCCTGGGACGGGGGAGGACTGAAGCTTTCTTT.

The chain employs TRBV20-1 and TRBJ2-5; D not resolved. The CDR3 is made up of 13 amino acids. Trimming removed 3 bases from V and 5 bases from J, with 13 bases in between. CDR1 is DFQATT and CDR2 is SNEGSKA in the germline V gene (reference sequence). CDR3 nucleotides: TGCAGTGCTAGGGCCACTGGTCGTGAGACCCAGTACTTC. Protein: CSARATGRETQYF.

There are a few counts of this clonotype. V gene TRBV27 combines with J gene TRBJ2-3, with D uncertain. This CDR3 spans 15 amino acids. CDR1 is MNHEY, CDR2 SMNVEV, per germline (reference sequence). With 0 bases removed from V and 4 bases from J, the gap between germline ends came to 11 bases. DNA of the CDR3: TGTGCCAGCAGTTTATCGATTGAAGCTTCAGATACGCAGTATTTT. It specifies CASSLSIEASDTQYF.

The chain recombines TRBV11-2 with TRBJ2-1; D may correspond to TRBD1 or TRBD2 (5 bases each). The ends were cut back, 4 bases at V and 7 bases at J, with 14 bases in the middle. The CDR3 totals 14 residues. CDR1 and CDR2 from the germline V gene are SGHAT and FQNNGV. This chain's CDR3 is CASSSPTGANEQFF. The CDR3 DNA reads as TGTGCCAGCAGCTCCCCGACCGGGGCGAATGAGCAGTTCTTC.

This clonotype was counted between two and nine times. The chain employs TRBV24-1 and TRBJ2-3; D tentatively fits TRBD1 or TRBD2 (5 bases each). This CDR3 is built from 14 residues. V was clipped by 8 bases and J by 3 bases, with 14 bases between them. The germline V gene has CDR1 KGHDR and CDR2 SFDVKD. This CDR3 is CATKDSEGTDTQYF. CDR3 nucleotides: TGTGCCACCAAAGACAGTGAGGGGACAGATACGCAGTATTTT.

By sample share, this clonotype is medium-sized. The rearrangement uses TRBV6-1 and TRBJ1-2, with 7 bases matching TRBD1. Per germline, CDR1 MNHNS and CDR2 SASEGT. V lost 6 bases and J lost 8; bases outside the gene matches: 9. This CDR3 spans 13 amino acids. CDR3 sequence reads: CASRSDRARGYTF. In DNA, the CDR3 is TGTGCCAGCAGATCCGACAGGGCCCGAGGCTACACCTTC.

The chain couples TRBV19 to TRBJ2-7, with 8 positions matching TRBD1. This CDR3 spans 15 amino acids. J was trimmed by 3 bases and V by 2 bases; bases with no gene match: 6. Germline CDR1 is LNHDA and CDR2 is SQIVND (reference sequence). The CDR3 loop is CASSIQRTGIYEQYF. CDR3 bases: TGTGCCAGTAGTATACAACGGACAGGGATCTACGAGCAGTACTTC.

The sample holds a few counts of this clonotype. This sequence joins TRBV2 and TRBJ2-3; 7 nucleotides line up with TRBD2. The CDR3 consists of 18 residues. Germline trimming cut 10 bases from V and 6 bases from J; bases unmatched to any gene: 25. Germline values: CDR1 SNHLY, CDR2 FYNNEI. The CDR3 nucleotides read TGTGCCACTCCACGTGGGGCTAGCGGTGCTCAGGGTCCCGATACGCAGTATTTT. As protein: CATPRGASGAQGPDTQYF.

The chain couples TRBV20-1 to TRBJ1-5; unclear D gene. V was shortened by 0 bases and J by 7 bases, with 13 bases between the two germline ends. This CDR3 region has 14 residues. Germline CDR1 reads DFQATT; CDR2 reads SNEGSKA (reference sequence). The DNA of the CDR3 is TGCAGTGCTAGAGAGGCAGGAATATTCCAGCCCCAGCATTTT. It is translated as CSAREAGIFQPQHF.

CDR3 bases: TGTGCCAGCAGCCTCCAAACAGGGACGGGGACTTTCTTT. Translating gives CASSLQTGTGTFF. The rearrangement links TRBV7-8 to TRBJ1-1; a weak D match, TRBD1 (6 bases). Trimming took 5 bases from V and 12 from J, leaving 19 bases between them. Germline V gives CDR1 SGHVS, CDR2 FQNEAQ. The CDR3 is 13 amino acids.